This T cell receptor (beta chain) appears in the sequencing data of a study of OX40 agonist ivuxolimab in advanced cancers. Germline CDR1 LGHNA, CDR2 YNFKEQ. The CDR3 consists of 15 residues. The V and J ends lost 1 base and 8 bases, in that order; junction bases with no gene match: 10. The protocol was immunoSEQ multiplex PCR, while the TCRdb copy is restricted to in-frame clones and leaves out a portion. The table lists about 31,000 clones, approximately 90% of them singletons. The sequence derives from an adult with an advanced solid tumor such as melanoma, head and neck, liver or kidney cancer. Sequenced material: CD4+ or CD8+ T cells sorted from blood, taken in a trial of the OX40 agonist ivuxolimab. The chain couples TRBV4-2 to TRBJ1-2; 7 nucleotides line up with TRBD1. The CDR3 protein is CASSQGQGLGWGYTF. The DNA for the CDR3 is TGTGCCAGCAGCCAAGGACAGGGCCTAGGTTGGGGCTACACCTTC.